The 4 T cell receptor beta chains below were found in one sample sequenced in a study of vaccination and CD4 T cells after COVID-19 (dated by TCRdb to between 2021 and 2023). Libraries were built with PCR. Sequencing instrument: Illumina iSeq 100. DNA from cultured CD4+ T cells underwent TCR sequencing with the Oncomine TCR Beta short-read assay at the Johns Hopkins FTIC core. Starting from the raw public reads, TCRdb applied fastp trimming at Q25, assembled clones with MiXCR and retained in-frame beta chains. Duplicate CDR3 protein sequences are folded into a single record with the most common DNA and genes. Here the sample has fewer than 16,000 distinct CDR3 sequences; approximately 50% occur a single time. 10% to 13% of the sample lies in the top ten. This specimen's treatment or condition label, interpreted: approximately 9-day PBMC culture with coronavirus spike peptide pools or control peptides (ViraFEST assay).

These receptors have no identified antigens. The source material was CD4+ T cells from blood, cultured in vitro. The receptors come from a human donor who had recovered from COVID-19.

The chain is built from TRBV5-1 and TRBJ2-2; no definite D call. This CDR3 is built from 16 residues. V shed 4 bases and J shed 4 bases, with 17 bases lying between them. Germline V gene data show CDR1 as SGHRS and CDR2 as YFSETQ. CDR3 in amino acids: CASSPRSGAATGELFF. The CDR3 nucleotides read TGCGCCAGCAGCCCCAGATCTGGCGCGGCCACCGGGGAGCTGTTTTTT.

The gene calls are TRBV6-1 and TRBJ1-2; D gene uncertain. Germline lookup yields CDR1 MNHNS and CDR2 SASEGT. Trimming removed 5 bases from V and 8 bases from J, with 21 bases in between. The CDR3 runs to 15 residues. CDR3 region: CASSPSAGVLRGYTF. In DNA form, the CDR3 reads TGTGCCAGCAGTCCCTCCGCCGGGGTGTTACGGGGCTACACCTTC.

The gene calls are TRBV28 and TRBJ2-6; possibly TRBD2 for D (6 bases). Germline V lookup: CDR1 MDHEN, CDR2 SYDVKM. V was trimmed by 1 base and J by 2 bases, leaving 15 bases between them. CDR3 length: 18 residues. CDR3 sequence: CASSLSGVGGAGANVLTF. The CDR3 region has the DNA TGTGCCAGCAGTTTATCAGGCGTGGGGGGTGCTGGGGCCAACGTCCTGACTTTC.

This clonotype qualifies as medium-sized. J is TRBJ1-5 and V is TRBV7-8, with a weak D call TRBD1 (5 bases). Trimming shortened V by 2 bases and J by 4 bases, and 12 bases separated the two germline ends. The V gene's germline CDR1 is SGHVS and CDR2 FQNEAQ. This CDR3 comprises 15 residues. The CDR3 here is CASSLYSGGNQPQHF. DNA of the CDR3: TGTGCCAGCAGCTTATATTCGGGGGGGAATCAGCCCCAGCATTTT.